The 8 T cell receptor beta chains below come from one sample, sequenced in a study of early T cells in non-severe SARS-CoV-2 infection. MiXCR was run by TCRdb on the 5' RACE reads, yielding one entry per CDR3 protein. This sample has tens of thousands of distinct CDR3 sequences, with around 6% found just once. Sequenced material: whole blood. Receptors originate from an adult who was a healthcare worker with PCR-confirmed SARS-CoV-2 infection or an uninfected control (not recorded which).

This clonotype has at least ten counts. The rearrangement joins TRBV18 to TRBJ2-5; D gene uncertain. The CDR3 covers 11 residues. The V gene's germline CDR1 is KGHSH and CDR2 LQKENI. The V gene lost 5 bases and the J gene lost 2 bases, with 3 bases spanning the gap. The CDR3 DNA reads as TGTGCCAGCTCAGTACAAGAGACCCAGTACTTC. It translates to CASSVQETQYF. The full variable domain, with the rest looked up from reference TRBV18 and TRBJ2-5, is NAGVMQNPRHLVRRRGQEARLRCSPMKGHSHVYWYRQLPEEGLKFMVYLQKENIIDESGMPKERFSAEFPKEGPSILRIQQVVRGDSAAYFCASSVQETQYFGPGTRLLVL.

The table lists this clonotype with a few counts. The gene calls are TRBV20-1 and TRBJ2-5, with 7 bases fitting TRBD2. The V and J ends lost 6 bases and 2 bases, in that order; junction bases with no gene match: 6. The CDR3 is 13 amino acids. CDR1 and CDR2 (germline): DFQATT, SNEGSKA (reference sequence). The CDR3 is CSAPGTKQETQYF. Here the CDR3 DNA reads TGCAGTGCCCCCGGGACTAAACAAGAGACCCAGTACTTC.

This sequence joins TRBV19 and TRBJ2-7; TRBD1 agrees at 7 bases. This CDR3 is 15 amino acids long. Trimming at V came to 5 bases and at J to 0 bases, leaving 7 bases not matched to a gene. In germline, CDR1 is LNHDA, CDR2 SQIVND (reference sequence). The CDR3 nucleotides are TGTGCCAGTAGTGACGCCGGGACAGCCTCCTACGAGCAGTACTTC. It is translated as CASSDAGTASYEQYF.

This clonotype came up many times. The chain carries TRBV12-3 or TRBV12-4 and TRBJ2-3; 8 bases map to TRBD2. The J segment lost 6 bases and the V segment lost 6 bases, leaving 14 bases of the junction unmatched. This CDR3 comprises 16 residues. CDR3 sequence: CASSPGLAGRGDTQYF. The CDR3 nucleotides read TGTGCCAGCAGCCCCGGGCTAGCGGGCCGTGGGGATACGCAGTATTTT.

This clonotype was counted only a few times. CDR3: CASSPGTTSTDTQYF. In nucleotides, the CDR3 is TGTGCCAGCAGCCCCGGGACAACTAGCACAGATACGCAGTATTTT. The chain links TRBV7-9 to TRBJ2-3; tentative D call: TRBD1 (6 bases). This CDR3 is built from 15 residues. The V end was cut by 5 bases, the J end by 0 bases, with 12 bases between. Germline assignment: CDR1 SEHNR and CDR2 FQNEAQ (reference sequence).

This clonotype was counted many times. The J gene is TRBJ2-3, the V gene TRBV7-2, with TRBD2 matching 8 bases. The length of the CDR3 is 16 residues. Germline trimming cut 1 base from V and 0 bases from J; bases unmatched to any gene: 3. Per germline, CDR1 SGHTA and CDR2 FQGNSA. The CDR3 sequence is CASSLVAGGSTDTQYF. CDR3 nucleotides: TGTGCCAGCAGCTTAGTTGCGGGGGGAAGCACAGATACGCAGTATTTT.

This clonotype is labeled medium-sized. V gene TRBV7-2 combines with J gene TRBJ2-1; maybe TRBD2 (6 bases). Trimming took off 5 bases at V and 13 bases at J, with 15 bases between the two ends. Germline loops: CDR1 SGHTA, CDR2 FQGNSA. This CDR3 region has 12 residues. The CDR3 DNA reads TGTGCCAGCAGCCAGGACTACCATTCCCAGTTCTTC. Its protein product is CASSQDYHSQFF. Looking up the rest from reference TRBV7-2 and TRBJ2-1 gives the full variable domain: GAGVSQSPSNKVTEKGKDVELRCDPISGHTALYWYRQSLGQGLEFLIYFQGNSAPDKSGLPSDRFSAERTGGSVSTLTIQRTQQEDSAVYLCASSQDYHSQFFGPGTRLTVL.

In this sample, this clonotype turned up a few times. The chain carries TRBV7-2 and TRBJ2-7, with D tentatively TRBD2 (5 bases). Trimming cost V 4 bases and J 5 bases, with 9 bases left between them. The CDR3 consists of 12 residues. CDR1 SGHTA and CDR2 FQGNSA come from the germline V gene. The CDR3: CASSSASHEQYF. The CDR3, as DNA: TGTGCCAGCAGCTCCGCTAGCCACGAGCAGTACTTC.